This is a list of T cell receptor beta chains from one sample in a study of human T cells and chemical hapten exposure. TCRdb ran MiXCR on the 5' RACE reads and lists one entry per CDR3 protein. The sample records 110,000 or so distinct CDR3 sequences, approximately 20% being singletons. Every receptor here comes from a human donor in good health. Both conserved end residues are part of each CDR3. D genes are given only for firm matches. For some rows the clone size is stated as once, few or many, or as a class when expanded; others skip it.

size	J	D	V	length	CDR3	DNA
-	TRBJ1-2	-	TRBV30	15	CAWSVNQFVGSGYTF	TGTGCCTGGAGTGTCAATCAGTTTGTTGGGAGTGGCTACACCTTC
-	TRBJ2-3	TRBD2	TRBV27	18	CASSSLAGGPFSTDTQYF	TGTGCCAGCAGTTCACTAGCGGGAGGGCCTTTTAGCACAGATACGCAGTATTTT
-	TRBJ2-7	TRBD2	TRBV20-1	15	CSARELAGSSYEQYF	TGCAGTGCTAGAGAACTAGCGGGGTCCTCCTACGAGCAGTACTTC
few	TRBJ1-2	-	TRBV6-1	15	CASTERGRPNYGYTF	TGTGCCAGCACCGAACGGGGGAGGCCAAACTATGGCTACACCTTC
-	TRBJ2-5	-	TRBV5-4	15	CASSLSLANGETQYF	TGTGCCAGCAGCTTGAGTCTAGCGAATGGAGAGACCCAGTACTTC
-	TRBJ2-7	-	TRBV5-6	14	CASSLGGRIDEQYF	TGTGCCAGCAGCTTGGGGGGGCGGATCGACGAGCAGTACTTC
few	TRBJ1-6	-	TRBV11-2	11	CASSHNSPLHF	TGTGCCAGCAGCCATAATTCACCCCTCCACTTT
-	TRBJ2-3	TRBD1	TRBV5-4	15	CASSPGQVSTDTQYF	TGTGCCAGCAGCCCTGGACAGGTCAGCACAGATACGCAGTATTTT
-	TRBJ2-1	TRBD1	TRBV2	19	CASSHLTGGLLSSYNEQFF	TGTGCCAGCAGCCACCTGACAGGGGGCCTCCTTAGCTCCTACAATGAGCAGTTCTTC
few	TRBJ2-6	-	TRBV9	17	CASSVAGRTSGANVLTF	TGTGCCAGCAGCGTAGCGGGACGGACCTCTGGGGCCAACGTCCTGACTTTC
-	TRBJ2-7	-	TRBV3-1	13	CASSLGGNREQYF	TGTGCCAGCAGCCTAGGTGGGAACCGGGAGCAGTACTTC
-	TRBJ1-5	TRBD1	TRBV19	14	CASSGGNRGEPQHF	TGTGCCAGTAGTGGTGGGAACAGGGGGGAGCCCCAGCATTTT
-	TRBJ1-6	-	TRBV6-6	14	CASSYSGGNSPLHF	TGTGCCAGCAGTTACTCGGGAGGGAATTCACCCCTCCACTTT
-	TRBJ1-1	-	TRBV6-6	16	CASSYGLDRVNTEAFF	TGTGCCAGCAGTTACGGTCTGGACAGAGTGAACACTGAAGCTTTCTTT
-	TRBJ2-7	TRBD2	TRBV7-2	14	CASSTGLAGALQYF	TGTGCCAGCAGCACCGGACTAGCGGGAGCTCTCCAGTACTTC
-	TRBJ2-3	TRBD1	TRBV18	15	CASSLDRDVLDTQYF	TGTGCCAGCTCACTGGACAGGGACGTTTTGGATACGCAGTATTTT
few	TRBJ1-4	-	TRBV18	14	CASSPGPWDEKLFF	TGTGCCAGCTCACCAGGGCCTTGGGACGAAAAACTGTTTTTT
few	TRBJ1-5	-	TRBV29-1	14	CSVAEGGLGQPQHF	TGCAGCGTTGCTGAGGGAGGTTTAGGTCAGCCCCAGCATTTT
-	TRBJ2-7	-	TRBV5-5	14	CASSLSRITYEQYF	TGTGCCAGCAGCTTGTCCAGGATCACGTACGAGCAGTACTTC
-	TRBJ1-5	TRBD1	TRBV28	16	CASSPFLGTGNQPQHF	TGTGCCAGCAGTCCATTTTTGGGGACAGGGAATCAGCCCCAGCATTTT
-	TRBJ1-3	-	TRBV6-1	14	CASSPLTAGNTIYF	TGTGCCAGCAGCCCGCTCACGGCTGGAAACACCATATATTTT
-	TRBJ2-1	-	TRBV7-8	15	CASSLKGRSYNEQFF	TGTGCCAGCAGCTTAAAGGGACGCTCCTACAATGAGCAGTTCTTC
few	TRBJ2-7	TRBD1	TRBV28	13	CASDEDRGYEQYF	TGTGCCAGCGACGAGGACAGGGGTTACGAGCAGTACTTC